This is a list of T cell receptor beta chains from one sample in a study of memory CD4+ T cells and cytomegalovirus serostatus. Repertoires were generated with immunoSEQ multiplex PCR, while TCRdb's copy carries only in-frame clones and drops some. The sample has 55,000 to 60,000 clones, around 80% seen once; the top ten hold about 0.95%. Sequencing was carried out using memory CD4+ T cells from blood. These receptor sequences come from an adult in good health and CMV-seronegative. CDR3s include the opening cysteine and the closing phenylalanine or tryptophan. A D gene is named only where the DNA matches it firmly. Some rows mark clone size as missing; the rest say once, few, many or name a class of expanded clone.

d_call: -; clone_size: few; j_call: TRBJ1-1; v_call: TRBV19; cdr3_aa: CASSRRGGANTEAFF; cdr3_nt: TGTGCCAGTAGTAGGCGGGGAGGCGCGAACACTGAAGCTTTCTTT
d_call: -; clone_size: -; j_call: TRBJ2-2; v_call: TRBV4-2; cdr3_aa: CASSLQRDTGELFF; cdr3_nt: TGTGCCAGCAGCCTCCAAAGGGACACCGGGGAGCTGTTTTTT
d_call: -; clone_size: -; j_call: TRBJ1-4; v_call: TRBV4-1; cdr3_aa: CASSPAATNEKLFF; cdr3_nt: TGCGCCAGCAGCCCGGCAGCAACTAATGAAAAACTGTTTTTT
d_call: TRBD2; clone_size: -; j_call: TRBJ2-1; v_call: TRBV10-2; cdr3_aa: CASSGFGLAGGYNEQFF; cdr3_nt: TGCGCCAGCAGCGGCTTCGGGCTAGCGGGAGGGTACAATGAGCAGTTCTTC
d_call: TRBD1; clone_size: -; j_call: TRBJ2-1; v_call: TRBV7-2; cdr3_aa: CASSYGQGSGWEQFF; cdr3_nt: TGTGCCAGCAGCTACGGACAGGGAAGTGGGTGGGAGCAGTTCTTC
d_call: -; clone_size: -; j_call: TRBJ1-4; v_call: TRBV5-1; cdr3_aa: CASSLGYGGGEKLFF; cdr3_nt: TGCGCCAGCAGCTTGGGGTATGGGGGTGGCGAAAAACTGTTTTTT
d_call: -; clone_size: -; j_call: TRBJ2-1; v_call: TRBV19; cdr3_aa: CASRGRHSSSYNEQFF; cdr3_nt: TGTGCCAGTAGGGGTAGACACTCCAGCTCCTACAATGAGCAGTTCTTC
d_call: -; clone_size: -; j_call: TRBJ2-3; v_call: TRBV6-1; cdr3_aa: CASRKENTDTQYF; cdr3_nt: TGTGCCAGCAGAAAGGAGAACACAGATACGCAGTATTTT
d_call: -; clone_size: -; j_call: TRBJ1-2; v_call: TRBV5-4; cdr3_aa: CASSLVLSADNYGYTF; cdr3_nt: TGTGCCAGCAGCTTGGTTCTCTCGGCCGATAACTATGGCTACACCTTC
d_call: TRBD2; clone_size: -; j_call: TRBJ2-5; v_call: TRBV18; cdr3_aa: CASSPPGLGETQYF; cdr3_nt: TGTGCCAGCTCGCCTCCGGGACTAGGGGAGACCCAGTACTTC
d_call: -; clone_size: -; j_call: TRBJ2-7; v_call: TRBV4-1; cdr3_aa: CASSHPGDKTYEQYF; cdr3_nt: TGCGCCAGCAGCCACCCTGGGGACAAGACCTACGAGCAGTACTTC
d_call: TRBD1; clone_size: -; j_call: TRBJ2-5; v_call: TRBV7-9; cdr3_aa: CASSSQDRGQGETQYF; cdr3_nt: TGTGCCAGCAGCTCCCAGGACAGGGGCCAGGGGGAGACCCAGTACTTC
d_call: -; clone_size: -; j_call: TRBJ2-5; v_call: TRBV11-2; cdr3_aa: CASSNSRQRKETQYF; cdr3_nt: TGTGCCAGCAGCAACTCACGACAGAGAAAGGAGACCCAGTACTTC
d_call: TRBD2; clone_size: -; j_call: TRBJ2-3; v_call: TRBV30; cdr3_aa: CAWSHRGGTDTQYF; cdr3_nt: TGTGCCTGGAGCCACCGGGGGGGCACAGATACGCAGTATTTT
d_call: -; clone_size: -; j_call: TRBJ2-7; v_call: TRBV6-6; cdr3_aa: CASSYGAGVWSEQYF; cdr3_nt: TGTGCCAGCAGTTACGGGGCAGGGGTATGGTCCGAGCAGTACTTC
d_call: TRBD2; clone_size: -; j_call: TRBJ2-7; v_call: TRBV4-1; cdr3_aa: CASSPSSGYPYEQYF; cdr3_nt: TGCGCCAGCAGCCCTTCTAGCGGGTACCCCTACGAGCAGTACTTC
d_call: -; clone_size: -; j_call: TRBJ1-2; v_call: TRBV2; cdr3_aa: CASSRENYGYTF; cdr3_nt: TGTGCCAGCAGCCGGGAAAACTATGGCTACACCTTC
d_call: -; clone_size: -; j_call: TRBJ1-4; v_call: TRBV28; cdr3_aa: CASSSPGRGNEKLFF; cdr3_nt: TGTGCCAGCAGTTCCCCGGGACGGGGTAATGAAAAACTGTTTTTT
d_call: -; clone_size: once; j_call: TRBJ2-1; v_call: TRBV5-4; cdr3_aa: CASSFPGQDNEQFF; cdr3_nt: TGTGCCAGCAGCTTTCCGGGACAAGACAATGAGCAGTTCTTC
d_call: -; clone_size: -; j_call: TRBJ2-2; v_call: TRBV10-3; cdr3_aa: CAISESTVTGELFF; cdr3_nt: TGTGCCATCAGTGAGTCGACGGTGACCGGGGAGCTGTTTTTT
d_call: -; clone_size: once; j_call: TRBJ1-3; v_call: TRBV11-2; cdr3_aa: CASIIRANSGNTIYF; cdr3_nt: TGTGCCAGCATCATCAGGGCGAACTCTGGAAACACCATATATTTT
d_call: TRBD1; clone_size: -; j_call: TRBJ1-2; v_call: TRBV19; cdr3_aa: CASSIHTGGYDYGYTF; cdr3_nt: TGTGCCAGTAGTATCCATACAGGGGGGTACGACTATGGCTACACCTTC
d_call: TRBD1; clone_size: medium-sized; j_call: TRBJ1-2; v_call: TRBV19; cdr3_aa: CASSSRDRGLASYGYTF; cdr3_nt: TGTGCCAGTAGCAGCCGGGACAGGGGGCTCGCGAGCTATGGCTACACCTTC
d_call: TRBD2; clone_size: -; j_call: TRBJ2-2; v_call: TRBV4-2; cdr3_aa: CASSQDLGTSVNTGELFF; cdr3_nt: TGTGCCAGCAGCCAAGATTTGGGGACTAGCGTAAACACCGGGGAGCTGTTTTTT
d_call: -; clone_size: -; j_call: TRBJ2-5; v_call: TRBV28; cdr3_aa: CASSILTTFQETQYF; cdr3_nt: TGTGCCAGCAGTATCCTGACAACCTTCCAAGAGACCCAGTACTTC
d_call: -; clone_size: -; j_call: TRBJ2-5; v_call: TRBV27; cdr3_aa: CASSPLGARETQYF; cdr3_nt: TGTGCCAGCAGTCCTCTAGGGGCCCGGGAGACCCAGTACTTC
d_call: TRBD2; clone_size: -; j_call: TRBJ2-1; v_call: TRBV5-4; cdr3_aa: CASSPGLAGGYPLGEQFF; cdr3_nt: TGTGCCAGCAGTCCGGGACTAGCGGGCGGTTACCCCTTGGGTGAGCAGTTCTTC
d_call: TRBD1; clone_size: -; j_call: TRBJ1-5; v_call: TRBV30; cdr3_aa: CAWSVFLPGTGSQPQHF; cdr3_nt: TGTGCCTGGAGTGTATTCCTCCCTGGGACAGGGAGTCAGCCCCAGCATTTT
d_call: TRBD1; clone_size: few; j_call: TRBJ1-1; v_call: TRBV18; cdr3_aa: CASSNNRGGGEAFF; cdr3_nt: TGTGCCAGCTCAAATAACAGGGGCGGGGGAGAAGCTTTCTTT
d_call: -; clone_size: -; j_call: TRBJ1-5; v_call: TRBV18; cdr3_aa: CASSPGLSQPQHF; cdr3_nt: TGTGCCAGCTCACCAGGGCTAAGTCAGCCCCAGCATTTT
d_call: TRBD1; clone_size: -; j_call: TRBJ2-4; v_call: TRBV4-2; cdr3_aa: CASSQEIPRDRGLVSIQYF; cdr3_nt: TGTGCCAGCAGCCAAGAGATACCTCGGGACAGGGGGCTTGTTAGCATTCAGTACTTC
d_call: TRBD1; clone_size: -; j_call: TRBJ1-1; v_call: TRBV15; cdr3_aa: CATSRGTGGLTEAFF; cdr3_nt: TGTGCCACCAGCAGGGGGACAGGGGGCCTGACTGAAGCTTTCTTT
d_call: -; clone_size: -; j_call: TRBJ1-3; v_call: TRBV6-6; cdr3_aa: CASSYSEGPETNTIYF; cdr3_nt: TGTGCCAGCAGTTACTCGGAAGGGCCGGAGACAAACACCATATATTTT
d_call: -; clone_size: -; j_call: TRBJ2-5; v_call: TRBV6-6; cdr3_aa: CATLAPKGGTQYF; cdr3_nt: TGTGCCACCCTAGCGCCCAAGGGGGGGACCCAGTACTTC
d_call: TRBD2; clone_size: -; j_call: TRBJ2-1; v_call: TRBV15; cdr3_aa: CATSGSSGRSYNEQFF; cdr3_nt: TGTGCCACCAGCGGATCTAGCGGGAGGTCCTACAATGAGCAGTTCTTC
d_call: -; clone_size: once; j_call: TRBJ2-2; v_call: TRBV5-4; cdr3_aa: CASSLASLAGTGELFF; cdr3_nt: TGTGCCAGCAGCTTGGCCAGCCTCGCCGGCACCGGGGAGCTGTTTTTT
d_call: TRBD1; clone_size: once; j_call: TRBJ1-6; v_call: TRBV6-5; cdr3_aa: CASSYSAGTGNSPLHF; cdr3_nt: TGTGCCAGCAGTTACTCCGCCGGGACAGGGAATTCACCCCTCCACTTT
d_call: TRBD1; clone_size: -; j_call: TRBJ2-7; v_call: TRBV5-5; cdr3_aa: CASSSDRTNYEQYF; cdr3_nt: TGTGCCAGCAGCTCGGACAGGACGAACTACGAGCAGTACTTC
d_call: -; clone_size: -; j_call: TRBJ1-1; v_call: TRBV5-6; cdr3_aa: CASSVPGPRGTEAFF; cdr3_nt: TGTGCCAGCAGCGTGCCAGGGCCCCGAGGAACTGAAGCTTTCTTT
d_call: -; clone_size: -; j_call: TRBJ2-3; v_call: TRBV4-2; cdr3_aa: CASSQDLQGTDTQYF; cdr3_nt: TGTGCCAGCAGCCAGGACCTACAGGGCACAGATACGCAGTATTTT
d_call: TRBD2; clone_size: -; j_call: TRBJ2-1; v_call: TRBV7-3; cdr3_aa: CASSFLGTSGSHEQFF; cdr3_nt: TGTGCCAGCAGCTTCTTAGGGACTAGCGGGAGCCATGAGCAGTTCTTC
d_call: -; clone_size: -; j_call: TRBJ2-1; v_call: TRBV27; cdr3_aa: CASSLSFREQFF; cdr3_nt: TGTGCCAGCAGTTTATCCTTCCGGGAGCAGTTCTTC
d_call: -; clone_size: -; j_call: TRBJ2-1; v_call: TRBV7-9; cdr3_aa: CASSPRPLSSYNEQFF; cdr3_nt: TGTGCCAGCAGCCCCCGTCCGTTAAGCTCCTACAATGAGCAGTTCTTC
d_call: TRBD1; clone_size: -; j_call: TRBJ1-5; v_call: TRBV7-2; cdr3_aa: CASSERPGTGGAGQPQHF; cdr3_nt: TGTGCCAGCAGCGAGCGTCCCGGGACAGGGGGCGCGGGGCAGCCCCAGCATTTT
d_call: TRBD1; clone_size: -; j_call: TRBJ1-2; v_call: TRBV28; cdr3_aa: CASRWTGPNGGYGYTF; cdr3_nt: TGTGCCAGCAGATGGACAGGGCCCAATGGCGGCTATGGCTACACCTTC
d_call: -; clone_size: -; j_call: TRBJ1-2; v_call: TRBV28; cdr3_aa: CASSLQAYGYTF; cdr3_nt: TGTGCCAGCAGTTTACAGGCCTATGGCTACACCTTC
d_call: -; clone_size: few; j_call: TRBJ1-6; v_call: TRBV30; cdr3_aa: CAWTFSDRFNSPLHF; cdr3_nt: TGTGCCTGGACTTTCTCTGACAGATTCAATTCACCCCTCCACTTT
d_call: -; clone_size: -; j_call: TRBJ2-5; v_call: TRBV6-5; cdr3_aa: CASTPSGRLETQYF; cdr3_nt: TGTGCCAGCACCCCGTCGGGGCGTTTGGAGACCCAGTACTTC
d_call: -; clone_size: -; j_call: TRBJ2-7; v_call: TRBV5-1; cdr3_aa: CASSLRLDREQYF; cdr3_nt: TGCGCCAGCAGCTTGAGACTTGACAGGGAGCAGTACTTC
d_call: -; clone_size: -; j_call: TRBJ2-1; v_call: TRBV7-8; cdr3_aa: CASSLVRGRLLYNEQFF; cdr3_nt: TGTGCCAGCAGCTTAGTTCGGGGCCGCCTTTTGTACAATGAGCAGTTCTTC
d_call: TRBD1; clone_size: -; j_call: TRBJ1-5; v_call: TRBV2; cdr3_aa: CASSKRGTDQPQHF; cdr3_nt: TGTGCCAGTTCGAAGAGGGGGACAGATCAGCCCCAGCATTTT
d_call: -; clone_size: -; j_call: TRBJ2-3; v_call: TRBV7-6; cdr3_aa: CASSLDPGTDTQYF; cdr3_nt: TGTGCCAGCAGCTTAGATCCGGGCACAGATACGCAGTATTTT
d_call: -; clone_size: -; j_call: TRBJ1-3; v_call: TRBV9; cdr3_aa: CASAREGNSIYF; cdr3_nt: TGTGCCAGCGCAAGGGAGGGAAACTCCATATATTTT
d_call: -; clone_size: -; j_call: TRBJ1-5; v_call: TRBV6-6; cdr3_aa: CASSYTQLNQPQHF; cdr3_nt: TGTGCCAGCAGTTACACACAGTTAAATCAGCCCCAGCATTTT
d_call: -; clone_size: once; j_call: TRBJ1-2; v_call: TRBV7-2; cdr3_aa: CASSLGSWEAGYTF; cdr3_nt: TGTGCCAGCAGCTTAGGTTCCTGGGAGGCTGGCTACACCTTC
d_call: TRBD2; clone_size: once; j_call: TRBJ2-5; v_call: TRBV6-1; cdr3_aa: CASSGGRAYQETQYF; cdr3_nt: TGTGCCAGCAGTGGCGGGAGGGCCTACCAAGAGACCCAGTACTTC
d_call: -; clone_size: -; j_call: TRBJ2-5; v_call: TRBV11-2; cdr3_aa: CASSPRETQYF; cdr3_nt: TGTGCCAGCAGCCCAAGAGAGACCCAGTACTTC
d_call: -; clone_size: -; j_call: TRBJ1-5; v_call: TRBV27; cdr3_aa: CASSLKAQGNQPQHF; cdr3_nt: TGTGCCAGCAGTTTAAAGGCGCAGGGTAATCAGCCCCAGCATTTT
d_call: TRBD2; clone_size: -; j_call: TRBJ2-7; v_call: TRBV10-3; cdr3_aa: CAIRPSAGGAYEQYF; cdr3_nt: TGTGCCATCAGACCTTCTGCGGGAGGAGCCTACGAGCAGTACTTC
d_call: -; clone_size: -; j_call: TRBJ2-2; v_call: TRBV28; cdr3_aa: CASSRGPGELFF; cdr3_nt: TGTGCCAGCAGTAGAGGACCCGGGGAGCTGTTTTTT